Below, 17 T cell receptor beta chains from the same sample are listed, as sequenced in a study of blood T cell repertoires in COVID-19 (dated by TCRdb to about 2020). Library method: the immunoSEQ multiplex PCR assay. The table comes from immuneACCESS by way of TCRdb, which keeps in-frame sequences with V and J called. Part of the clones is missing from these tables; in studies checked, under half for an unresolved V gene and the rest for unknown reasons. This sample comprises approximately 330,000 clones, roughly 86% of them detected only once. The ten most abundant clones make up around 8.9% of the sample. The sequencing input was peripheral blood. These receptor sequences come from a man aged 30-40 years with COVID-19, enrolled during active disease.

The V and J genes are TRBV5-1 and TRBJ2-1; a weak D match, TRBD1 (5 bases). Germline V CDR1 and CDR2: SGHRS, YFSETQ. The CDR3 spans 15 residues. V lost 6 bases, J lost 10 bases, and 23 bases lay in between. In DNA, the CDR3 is TGCGCCAGCAAACCCGACAGCACTCTTAATGGGGAGCAGTTCTTC. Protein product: CASKPDSTLNGEQFF.

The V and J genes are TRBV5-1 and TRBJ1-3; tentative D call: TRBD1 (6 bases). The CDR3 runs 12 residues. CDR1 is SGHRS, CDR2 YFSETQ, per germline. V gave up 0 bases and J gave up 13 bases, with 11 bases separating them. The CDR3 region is CASSLDQGPIYF. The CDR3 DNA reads TGCGCCAGCAGCTTGGACCAGGGGCCGATATATTTT.

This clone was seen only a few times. The CDR3 nucleotides read TGTGCCAGTAATTCACAGGGGGCGCTGAGCAATCAGCCCCAGCATTTT. Protein: CASNSQGALSNQPQHF. The chain employs TRBV19 and TRBJ1-5; 9 positions agree with TRBD1. V shed 7 bases and J 1 base; nucleotides not matched to a gene: 8. The CDR3 loop spans 16 amino acids. The germline gives CDR1 LNHDA, CDR2 SQIVND (reference sequence).

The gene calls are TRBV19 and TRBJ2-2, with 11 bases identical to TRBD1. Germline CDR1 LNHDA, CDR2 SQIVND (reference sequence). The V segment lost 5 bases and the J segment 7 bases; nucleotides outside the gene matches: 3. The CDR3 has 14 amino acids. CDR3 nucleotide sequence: TGTGCCAGTAGTTTGGACAGGGGGCGCGGGGAGCTGTTTTTT. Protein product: CASSLDRGRGELFF. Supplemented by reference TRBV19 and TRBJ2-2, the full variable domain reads DGGITQSPKYLFRKEGQNVTLSCEQNLNHDAMYWYRQDPGQGLRLIYYSQIVNDFQKGDIAEGYSVSREKKESFPLTVTSAQKNPTAFYLCASSLDRGRGELFFGEGSRLTVL.

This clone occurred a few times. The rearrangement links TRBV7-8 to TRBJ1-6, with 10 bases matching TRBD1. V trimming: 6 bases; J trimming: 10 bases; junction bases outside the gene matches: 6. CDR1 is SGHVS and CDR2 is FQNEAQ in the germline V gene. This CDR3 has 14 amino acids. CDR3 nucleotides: TGTGCCAGCAGATGGGGGACAGGGGACTCACCCCTCCACTTT. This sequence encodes CASRWGTGDSPLHF.

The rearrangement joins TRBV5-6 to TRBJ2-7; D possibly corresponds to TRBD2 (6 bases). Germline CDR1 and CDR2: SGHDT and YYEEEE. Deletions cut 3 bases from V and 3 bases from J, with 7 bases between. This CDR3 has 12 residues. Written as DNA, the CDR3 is TGTGCCAGCAGCTCGGGGGTCTACGAGCAGTACTTC. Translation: CASSSGVYEQYF.

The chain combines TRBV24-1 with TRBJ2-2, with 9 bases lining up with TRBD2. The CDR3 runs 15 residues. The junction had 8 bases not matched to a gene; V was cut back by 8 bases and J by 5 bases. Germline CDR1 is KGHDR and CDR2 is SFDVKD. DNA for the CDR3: TGTGCCACCAAGAGGGCTAGCGGGGAAACCGGGGAGCTGTTTTTT. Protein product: CATKRASGETGELFF.

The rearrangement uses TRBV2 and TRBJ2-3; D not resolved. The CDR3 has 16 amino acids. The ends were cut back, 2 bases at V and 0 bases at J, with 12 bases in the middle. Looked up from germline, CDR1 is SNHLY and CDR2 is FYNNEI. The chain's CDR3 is CASSEQVTRSTDTQYF. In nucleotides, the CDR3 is TGTGCCAGCAGTGAACAAGTCACAAGAAGCACAGATACGCAGTATTTT.

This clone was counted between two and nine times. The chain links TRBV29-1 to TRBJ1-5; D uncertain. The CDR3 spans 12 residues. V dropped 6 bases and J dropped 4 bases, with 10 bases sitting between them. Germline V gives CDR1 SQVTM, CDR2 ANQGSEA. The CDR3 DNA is TGCAGCGTCGGAGACCCGAATCAGCCCCAGCATTTT. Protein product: CSVGDPNQPQHF.

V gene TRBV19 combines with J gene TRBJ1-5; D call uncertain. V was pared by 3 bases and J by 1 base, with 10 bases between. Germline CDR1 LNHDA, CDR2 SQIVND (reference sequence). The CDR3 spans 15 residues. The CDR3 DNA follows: TGTGCCAGTAGTATTCGACTTTCGAGCAATCAGCCCCAGCATTTT. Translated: CASSIRLSSNQPQHF.

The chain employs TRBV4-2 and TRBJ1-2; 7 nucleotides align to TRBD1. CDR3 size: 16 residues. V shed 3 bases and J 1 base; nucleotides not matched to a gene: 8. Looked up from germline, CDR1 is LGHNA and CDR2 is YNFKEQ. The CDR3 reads CASSQGQFMRNYGYTF. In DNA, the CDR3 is TGTGCCAGCAGCCAGGGACAGTTCATGCGTAACTATGGCTACACCTTC.

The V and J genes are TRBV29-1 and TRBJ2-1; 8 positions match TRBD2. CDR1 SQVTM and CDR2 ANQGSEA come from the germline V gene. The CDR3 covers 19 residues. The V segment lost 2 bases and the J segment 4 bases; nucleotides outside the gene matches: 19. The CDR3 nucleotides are TGCAGCGTTGAATGGGCCCATACTAGCGGCACACTGGGGTACAATGAGCAGTTCTTC. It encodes CSVEWAHTSGTLGYNEQFF.

CDR3 sequence: CASSLGQGAWTEAFF. The CDR3 bases are TGTGCCAGCAGCCTGGGACAGGGGGCGTGGACTGAAGCTTTCTTT. The V call is TRBV14, the J call TRBJ1-1, with TRBD1 matching over 12 bases. The CDR3 has 15 residues. The V segment lost 4 bases and the J segment 5 bases; nucleotides outside the gene matches: 5. Germline CDR1 and CDR2: SGHDN and FVKESK.

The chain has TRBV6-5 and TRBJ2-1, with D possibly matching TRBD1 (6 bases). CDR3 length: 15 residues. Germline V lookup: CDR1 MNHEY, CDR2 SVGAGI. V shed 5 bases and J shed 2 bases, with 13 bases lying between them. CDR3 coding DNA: TGTGCCAGCAGTAGGACAGAGAACACCTACAATGAGCAGTTCTTC. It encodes CASSRTENTYNEQFF.

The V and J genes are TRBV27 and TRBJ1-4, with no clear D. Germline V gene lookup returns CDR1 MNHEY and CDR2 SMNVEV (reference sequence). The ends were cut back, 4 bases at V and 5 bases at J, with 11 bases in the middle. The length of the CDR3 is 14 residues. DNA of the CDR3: TGTGCCAGCAGTTCGAGGCCCTCGAATGAAAAACTGTTTTTT. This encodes CASSSRPSNEKLFF.

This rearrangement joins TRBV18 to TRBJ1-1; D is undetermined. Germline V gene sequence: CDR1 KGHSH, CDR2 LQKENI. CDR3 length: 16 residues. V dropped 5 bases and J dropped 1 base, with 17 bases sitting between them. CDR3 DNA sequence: TGTGCCAGCTCATCCCTAGAAGCCAGTTCGAACACTGAAGCTTTCTTT. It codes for CASSSLEASSNTEAFF.

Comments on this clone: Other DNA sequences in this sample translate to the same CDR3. The CDR3: CASSPGQGETQYF. In DNA, the CDR3 is TGTGCCAGCTCACCCGGACAGGGGGAGACCCAGTACTTC. The rearrangement links TRBV18 to TRBJ2-5, with 9 bases identical to TRBD1. Germline lookup yields CDR1 KGHSH and CDR2 LQKENI. The CDR3 loop spans 13 amino acids. J lost 5 bases, V lost 3 bases, and 1 base had no gene match.